Presented here are 26 T cell receptor beta chains from one specimen sequenced in a study of response to subunit inactivated influenza vaccine. TCRdb processed the RT-PCR reads anew with MiXCR; each CDR3 protein has one entry. The table includes around 530,000 distinct CDR3 sequences, 16% detected once. The specimen comprised CD4+ T cells sorted from PBMCs, sampled around 25 months after vaccination. The receptors derive from a man aged 50-75 years who received an inactivated influenza vaccine.

There are a few counts of this clonotype. J is TRBJ1-2 and V is TRBV3-1, with D maybe TRBD1 (5 bases). The CDR3 extends over 15 amino acids. Germline CDR1 reads LGHDT; CDR2 reads YNNKEL (reference sequence). V lost 0 bases, J lost 1 base, and 9 bases lay in between. CDR3 amino acids: CASSQDSQGNYGYTF. The CDR3 DNA reads as TGTGCCAGCAGCCAAGATAGCCAGGGTAACTATGGCTACACCTTC.

The chain uses TRBV4-2 and TRBJ1-1; maybe TRBD1 (5 bases). V was pared by 0 bases and J by 0 bases, with 11 bases between. CDR3 size: 16 residues. From germline, CDR1 is LGHNA and CDR2 YNFKEQ. The CDR3 bases are TGTGCCAGCAGCCAAGATTATAACAGGTTGAACACTGAAGCTTTCTTT. Its protein product is CASSQDYNRLNTEAFF.

The chain uses TRBV5-1 and TRBJ2-3, with TRBD1 as a possible D gene (5 bases). CDR3 length equals 14 residues. The germline V and J ends were trimmed by 5 bases and 6 bases, with 16 bases remaining between them. Germline values: CDR1 SGHRS, CDR2 YFSETQ. The CDR3 is CASSPGAGWDTQYF. In nucleotides, the CDR3 is TGCGCCAGCAGTCCGGGCGCAGGGTGGGATACGCAGTATTTT.

This clonotype was seen ten or more times. The rearrangement joins TRBV11-2 to TRBJ2-1, with 9 positions matching TRBD1. V lost 4 bases, J lost 2 bases, and 0 bases stayed unmatched. Germline CDR1 SGHAT, CDR2 FQNNGV. CDR3 length equals 14 residues. CDR3 amino acids: CASSWTGAYNEQFF. For the CDR3, the DNA is TGTGCCAGCAGCTGGACAGGGGCCTACAATGAGCAGTTCTTC.

The V call is TRBV20-1, the J call TRBJ1-4; TRBD1 agrees at 11 bases. The CDR3 contains 13 residues. Losses at the gene ends were 3 bases for V and 7 bases for J; bases not matched to a gene: 1. Germline lookup yields CDR1 DFQATT and CDR2 SNEGSKA (reference sequence). CDR3 in amino acids: CSARDRGPEKLFF. DNA of the CDR3: TGCAGTGCTAGGGACAGGGGGCCTGAAAAACTGTTTTTT.

This clonotype was observed a handful of times. The chain uses TRBV20-1 and TRBJ2-7; tentative D call: TRBD2 (5 bases). Germline lookup yields CDR1 DFQATT and CDR2 SNEGSKA (reference sequence). This CDR3 spans 16 amino acids. Trimming removed 2 bases from V and 0 bases from J, with 17 bases in between. The chain's CDR3 is CSARIHGTGSSYEQYF. Here the CDR3 DNA reads TGCAGTGCTAGAATTCACGGAACGGGGAGCTCCTACGAGCAGTACTTC.

This clonotype has a handful of counts. The rearrangement joins TRBV27 to TRBJ2-7; 7 bases align to TRBD1. The CDR3 sequence is 14 residues long. CDR1 and CDR2 from the germline V gene are MNHEY and SMNVEV (reference sequence). V shed 6 bases, J shed 0 bases, and the junction held 5 bases outside the gene matches. CDR3 bases: TGTGCCAGCAGCAGACAGGGTTTCTCCTACGAGCAGTACTTC. This translates into CASSRQGFSYEQYF.

This clonotype was counted a few times. The CDR3 region is CASSQTGSTEAFF. CDR3 sequence (DNA): TGCGCCAGCAGCCAGACAGGGAGCACTGAAGCTTTCTTT. The gene calls are TRBV4-3 and TRBJ1-1; TRBD1 matches 7 bases. Per the germline V gene, CDR1 is LGHNA and CDR2 is YSLEER. V lost 3 bases to trimming and J lost 4 bases; unmatched junction nucleotides: 2. The length of the CDR3 is 13 residues.

V and J are TRBV27 and TRBJ2-5, with D perhaps TRBD1 (5 bases). CDR1 and CDR2 from the germline V gene are MNHEY and SMNVEV (reference sequence). V lost 4 bases, J lost 5 bases, and 17 bases lay in between. This CDR3 comprises 15 residues. CDR3 region: CASSWGSLGQETQYF. CDR3 nucleotides: TGTGCCAGCAGTTGGGGCAGCCTGGGCCAGGAGACCCAGTACTTC.

This clonotype was seen only a few times. V is TRBV7-8 and J is TRBJ1-5; no firm D call. V lost 5 bases and J lost 2, with 16 bases in between. The CDR3 has 16 residues. Looked up from germline, CDR1 is SGHVS and CDR2 is FQNEAQ. The CDR3: CASSPPLREGNQPQHF. The CDR3 nucleotides read TGTGCCAGCAGCCCTCCCCTTAGGGAGGGCAATCAGCCCCAGCATTTT.

This clonotype was picked up a small number of times. V gene TRBV20-1 combines with J gene TRBJ2-4, with D unclear. The V gene lost 3 bases and the J gene lost 0 bases, with 12 bases spanning the gap. This CDR3 has 15 residues. The germline V gene has CDR1 DFQATT and CDR2 SNEGSKA (reference sequence). CDR3 sequence (DNA): TGCAGTGCTAGCGTCGTGGGCCAAGCCAAAAACATTCAGTACTTC. It translates to CSASVVGQAKNIQYF.

This clonotype was seen a few times. The chain carries TRBV5-1 and TRBJ2-7, with D unresolved. This CDR3 comprises 15 residues. Germline V gives CDR1 SGHRS, CDR2 YFSETQ. Trimming stripped 2 bases from V and 4 bases from J, with 16 bases between. For the CDR3, the DNA is TGCGCCAGCAGCTTCAGGTCCGGGTACGGGTACGAGCAGTACTTC. Translated: CASSFRSGYGYEQYF.

This clonotype was counted only a few times. The genes are TRBV4-2 and TRBJ2-7, with D hard to call. The CDR3 loop spans 14 amino acids. Trimming stripped 0 bases from V and 2 bases from J, with 8 bases between. The germline V gene has CDR1 LGHNA and CDR2 YNFKEQ. The CDR3 region is CASSQERLAYEQYF. The CDR3, as DNA: TGTGCCAGCAGCCAAGAACGGCTCGCCTACGAGCAGTACTTC.

The chain carries TRBV15 and TRBJ1-1, with unresolved D. In germline, CDR1 is LNHNV, CDR2 YYDKDF (reference sequence). The CDR3 sequence is 15 residues long. V lost 0 bases, J lost 0 bases, and 8 bases lay in between. In DNA, the CDR3 is TGTGCCACCAGCAGAGACCCCAACATGAACACTGAAGCTTTCTTT. It is translated as CATSRDPNMNTEAFF. Full variable domain (rest looked up from reference TRBV15 and TRBJ1-1): DAMVIQNPRYQVTQFGKPVTLSCSQTLNHNVMYWYQQKSSQAPKLLFHYYDKDFNNEADTPDNFQSRRPNTSFCFLDIRSPGLGDTAMYLCATSRDPNMNTEAFFGQGTRLTVV.

This clonotype showed up many times. The rearrangement links TRBV15 to TRBJ1-5, with D tentatively TRBD1 (5 bases). Germline V gene lookup returns CDR1 LNHNV and CDR2 YYDKDF (reference sequence). Trimming took 5 bases from V and 4 from J, leaving 9 bases between them. The CDR3 totals 13 residues. CDR3 protein: CATSGGKNQPQHF. The CDR3 region has the DNA TGTGCCACCAGCGGGGGAAAGAATCAGCCCCAGCATTTT. Variable domain in full (rest from reference TRBV15 and TRBJ1-5): DAMVIQNPRYQVTQFGKPVTLSCSQTLNHNVMYWYQQKSSQAPKLLFHYYDKDFNNEADTPDNFQSRRPNTSFCFLDIRSPGLGDTAMYLCATSGGKNQPQHFGDGTRLSIL.

This clonotype has a count of ten or more. The chain joins TRBV5-1 to TRBJ1-1; unclear D gene. V lost 3 bases and J lost 3, with 9 bases in between. The V gene's germline CDR1 is SGHRS and CDR2 YFSETQ. The CDR3 runs to 13 residues. DNA for the CDR3: TGCGCCAGCAGCTCCGACACCTACACTGAAGCTTTCTTT. Its translation is CASSSDTYTEAFF.

The chain couples TRBV11-2 to TRBJ2-4; D uncertain. CDR1 and CDR2 (germline): SGHAT, FQNNGV. V was shortened by 1 base and J by 9 bases, with 13 bases between the two germline ends. This CDR3 has 14 residues. The CDR3 nucleotides read TGTGCCAGCAGCTTAGTTCGGCAGCCTAGCATTCAGTACTTC. The encoded protein is CASSLVRQPSIQYF.

V usage is TRBV5-1 and J usage is TRBJ1-1, with D hard to call. Germline V gene lookup returns CDR1 SGHRS and CDR2 YFSETQ. V was pared by 0 bases and J by 1 base, with 10 bases between. CDR3 length equals 15 residues. The CDR3 reads CASSLVAQSNTEAFF. Written as DNA, the CDR3 is TGCGCCAGCAGCTTGGTGGCACAATCGAACACTGAAGCTTTCTTT.

The chain links TRBV4-2 to TRBJ2-7; perhaps TRBD1 as D (6 bases). The CDR3 consists of 15 residues. V lost 0 bases and J lost 9, with 18 bases in between. CDR1 is LGHNA, CDR2 YNFKEQ, per germline. In DNA form, the CDR3 reads TGTGCCAGCAGCCAAGATATACAGGGTGAGCAACGGCAGTACTTC. This translates into CASSQDIQGEQRQYF.

The count of this clonotype is one. The chain recombines TRBV6-2 or TRBV6-3 with TRBJ2-3; D unresolved. The CDR3 sequence is 15 residues long. The V gene's germline CDR1 is MNHEY and CDR2 SVGEGT. Trimming removed 1 base at V and 0 bases at J, with 8 bases between. The chain's CDR3 is CASSYWWASTDTQYF. The CDR3 region has the DNA TGTGCCAGCAGTTACTGGTGGGCTAGCACAGATACGCAGTATTTT.

This clonotype has more than one count but fewer than ten. The chain links TRBV12-3 or TRBV12-4 to TRBJ2-3; 7 bases align to TRBD2. Trimming at V came to 4 bases and at J to 0 bases, leaving 13 bases not matched to a gene. The CDR3 extends over 18 amino acids. The CDR3 nucleotides are TGTGCCAGCAGTTCCGGTCGGGGGGTTGTCTCTAGCACAGATACGCAGTATTTT. Protein: CASSSGRGVVSSTDTQYF.

This chain uses TRBV7-6 with TRBJ2-1, with 9 bases identical to TRBD1. Germline-derived CDR1 and CDR2 are SGHVS and FNYEAQ. The J segment lost 5 bases and the V segment lost 8 bases, leaving 13 bases of the junction unmatched. The CDR3 is 16 residues long. CDR3 loop: CASGNPGQGINNEQFF. The CDR3 DNA reads TGTGCCAGCGGCAATCCCGGACAGGGGATCAACAATGAGCAGTTCTTC.

The rearrangement joins TRBV6-5 to TRBJ2-3; 10 bases line up with TRBD2. V gave up 3 bases and J gave up 4 bases; unmatched junction bases: 4. In germline, CDR1 is MNHEY, CDR2 SVGAGI. CDR3 size: 15 residues. CDR3 in amino acids: CASSYGLAGADTQYF. The CDR3 DNA sequence: TGTGCCAGCAGTTATGGGCTAGCGGGAGCAGATACGCAGTATTTT.

Here the CDR3 DNA reads TGTGCCAGCAGCTCTGGATGGCAGGTCGCCGAGCAGTACTTC. It encodes CASSSGWQVAEQYF. The chain carries TRBV7-9 and TRBJ2-7; D call uncertain. The germline V and J ends were trimmed by 4 bases and 6 bases, with 16 bases remaining between them. CDR1 is SEHNR and CDR2 is FQNEAQ in the germline V gene (reference sequence). The CDR3 totals 14 residues. Complete variable domain (other parts from reference TRBV7-9 and TRBJ2-7): DTGVSQNPRHKITKRGQNVTFRCDPISEHNRLYWYRQTLGQGPEFLTYFQNEAQLEKSRLLSDRFSAERPKGSFSTLEIQRTEQGDSAMYLCASSSGWQVAEQYFGPGTRLTVT.

This clonotype was observed many times. The chain has TRBV6-2 or TRBV6-3 and TRBJ2-1, with a tentative D call TRBD1 (5 bases). The CDR3 loop spans 15 amino acids. Germline V CDR1 and CDR2: MNHEY, SVGEGT. The ends were cut back, 7 bases at V and 9 bases at J, with 22 bases in the middle. CDR3 nucleotides: TGTGCCAGCAAAATCACCCCCCCTGGGGCTGGTGAGCAGTTCTTC. Its translation is CASKITPPGAGEQFF.

The chain employs TRBV6-1 and TRBJ2-6; 8 nucleotides match TRBD2. The V gene end was trimmed by 7 bases and the J gene end by 0 bases; junction bases not matched to a gene: 14. This CDR3 has 19 amino acids. Germline V gene sequence: CDR1 MNHNS, CDR2 SASEGT. The CDR3 loop reads CASIGFGRGGDSGANVLTF. DNA for the CDR3: TGTGCCAGCATCGGTTTCGGTCGGGGGGGAGACTCTGGGGCCAACGTCCTGACTTTC.